The clone carrying this T cell receptor beta chain was observed many times. Its antigen is unknown. TCRdb fed the 5' RACE reads into MiXCR, producing one record per CDR3 protein. The table records 100,000 to 150,000 distinct CDR3 sequences, 7.4% of them present only once. These data come from a study of T cells after yellow fever vaccination. Whole-study context: Fractions of limited cellularity were prepared by means of SMART-Seq v4 Ultra Low Input.

The ends lost 2 bases at V and 6 bases at J; junction bases unmatched: 7. The germline V gene has CDR1 DFQATT and CDR2 SNEGSKA (reference sequence). CDR3 length equals 14 residues. Study-level findings and limits: Post-booster repertoires again held most primary-vaccination clones (around 95% CD4, about 90% CD8). A faster peak, day 5 versus 15, was reached by the weaker secondary response.

Sample: CD4+ T cells sorted from PBMCs, taken about 10 days after the first yellow fever vaccination. The receptor's source is a man younger than 35 who received the YFV17D yellow fever vaccine. The chain carries TRBV20-1 and TRBJ2-5, with TRBD1 identical over 9 bases. The CDR3 sequence: CSARRDRVSKTQYF. The DNA for the CDR3 is TGCAGTGCTAGAAGGGACAGGGTCTCGAAGACCCAGTACTTC.